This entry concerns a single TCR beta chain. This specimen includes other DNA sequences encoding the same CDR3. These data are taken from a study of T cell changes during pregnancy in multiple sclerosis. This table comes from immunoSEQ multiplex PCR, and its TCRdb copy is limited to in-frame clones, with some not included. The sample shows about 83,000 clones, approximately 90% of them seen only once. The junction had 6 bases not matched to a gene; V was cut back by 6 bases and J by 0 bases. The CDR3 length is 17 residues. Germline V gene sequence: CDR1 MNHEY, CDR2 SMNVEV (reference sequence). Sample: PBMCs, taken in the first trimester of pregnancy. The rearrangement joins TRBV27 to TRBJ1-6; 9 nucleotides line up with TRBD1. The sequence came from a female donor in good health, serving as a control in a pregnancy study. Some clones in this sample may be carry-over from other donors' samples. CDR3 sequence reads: CASSPGTGSSYNSPLHF. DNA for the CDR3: TGTGCCAGCAGCCCCGGGACAGGGAGCTCCTATAATTCACCCCTCCACTTT.